The following is a T cell receptor beta chain sequence with its context. The specificity of this receptor is unknown. No base quality values were provided; no much bigger clone lies one nucleotide off. In the prospective study, participants were roughly 18 to 100 years old, resided in about two dozen geographic areas of the United States, and were enrolled through a virtual design. In the prospective study, cohorts were assigned on the basis of participant-reported clinical history obtained from a screening survey and a study questionnaire. ImmuneRACE Cohort 3 recovered participants were defined by two consecutive negative NP/OP PCR tests, healthcare professional clearance, or symptom resolution. In the prospective study, whole blood, serum and a nasopharyngeal or oropharyngeal swab were collected from each participant by mobile phlebotomists. Additional blood draws and questionnaires over an approximately two-month period could optionally be provided by prospective study participants. Before DNA extraction, blood samples from the prospective study were shipped at room temperature or frozen.

The source of the sample is a study of blood T cell repertoires in COVID-19 (dated by TCRdb to about 2020). About the full investigation: Samples from collaborators originated in the United States, Italy and Spain and spanned both the acute and convalescent phases of COVID-19. The prospective study material was composed of cDNA or gDNA derived from T cells, B-cell-depleted T cells, or PBMCs. Subjects who had been exposed to COVID-19, were actively infected with it, or had recovered from it provided the deeply sampled blood TCRbeta repertoires that made up the dataset. The repertoires were made available in a free public database intended to serve as a resource for research on the immune response to SARS-CoV-2. Samples came from the ongoing ImmuneRACE study (first 160 participants) plus 1,254 subjects from 6 global collaborators. Nearly every sample came with metadata listing a de-identified subject ID, COVID-19 status, age in years and sex. Where available, HLA class I and class II types were obtained from metadata supplied by the sample provider rather than from assay-based typing. The study at large found these results: The amount of clinical and demographic metadata varied by source and participant and was provided uncurated.

TCRbeta CDR3 regions were amplified from genomic DNA using the immunoSEQ Assay, a bias-controlled multiplex PCR. Turning to the authors' computational methods: The number of nucleated cells in each sample was estimated by amplification of reference gene primers within the assay. To quantify the absolute abundance of each unique TCRbeta CDR3 rearrangement, sequence reads were collapsed and filtered. For each sample, productive Simpson clonality was calculated as the square root of Simpson's diversity index over productive rearrangements. The table comes from immuneACCESS by way of TCRdb, which keeps in-frame sequences with V and J called. Part of the clones is missing from these tables; in studies checked, under half for an unresolved V gene and the rest for unknown reasons. The V and J calls and clone size come from that table; D and trimming were worked out from the DNA. This sample comprises 200,000 to 250,000 clones, roughly 82% of them detected only once. The top ten hold roughly 2% of the sample.

CDR3 length: 16 amino acids, cysteine to phenylalanine. The DNA shown is the 48-base CDR3, in frame from base 1. CDR1 is given as LGHDT and CDR2 as YNNKEL, both from the germline V gene (reference sequence). From V the trimming removes 2 bases and from J it removes 4 bases, while the gene matches leave 6 bases of the junction unaccounted for. This sequence originates from a woman aged 45-65 years who had recovered from COVID-19. The sequencing sample was made of PBMCs or T cells enriched from blood (not recorded which). The chain is made from TRBV3-1 (or the pseudogene TRBV3-2) and TRBJ2-1; 9 central nucleotides agree with TRBD1. The DNA sequence follows: TGTGCCAGCAGCCAATACCGGGACAGGGAGTACAATGAGCAGTTCTTC. This yields the protein CASSQYRDREYNEQFF.